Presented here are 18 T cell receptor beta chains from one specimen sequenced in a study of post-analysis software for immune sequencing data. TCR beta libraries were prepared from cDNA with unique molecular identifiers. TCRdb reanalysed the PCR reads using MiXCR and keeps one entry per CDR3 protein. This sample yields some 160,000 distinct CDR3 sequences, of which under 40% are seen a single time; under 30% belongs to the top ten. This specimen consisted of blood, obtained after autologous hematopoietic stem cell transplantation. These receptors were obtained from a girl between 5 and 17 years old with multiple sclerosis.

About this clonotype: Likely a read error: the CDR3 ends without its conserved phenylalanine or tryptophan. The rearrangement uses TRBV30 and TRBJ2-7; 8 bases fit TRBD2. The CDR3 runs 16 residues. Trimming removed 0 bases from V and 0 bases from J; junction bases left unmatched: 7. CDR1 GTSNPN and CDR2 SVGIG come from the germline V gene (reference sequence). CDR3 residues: CAWSVSSGYSSYEQYL. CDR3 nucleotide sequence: TGTGCCTGGAGTGTTTCTAGCGGGTATTCCTCCTACGAGCAGTACCTC.

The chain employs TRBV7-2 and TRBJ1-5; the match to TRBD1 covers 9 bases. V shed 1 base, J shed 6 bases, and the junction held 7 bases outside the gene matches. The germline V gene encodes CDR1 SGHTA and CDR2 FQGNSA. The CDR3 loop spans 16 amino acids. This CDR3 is CASSLVGTGYSQPQHF. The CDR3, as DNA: TGTGCCAGCAGCTTAGTAGGGACAGGGTACTCTCAGCCCCAGCATTTT.

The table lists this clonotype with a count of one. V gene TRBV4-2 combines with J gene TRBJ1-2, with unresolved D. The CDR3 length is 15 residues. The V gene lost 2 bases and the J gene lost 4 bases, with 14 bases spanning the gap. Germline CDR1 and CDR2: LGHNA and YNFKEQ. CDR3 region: CASSQPQDRGYGYTF. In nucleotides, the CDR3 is TGTGCCAGCAGCCAACCTCAGGACCGGGGCTATGGCTACACCTTC.

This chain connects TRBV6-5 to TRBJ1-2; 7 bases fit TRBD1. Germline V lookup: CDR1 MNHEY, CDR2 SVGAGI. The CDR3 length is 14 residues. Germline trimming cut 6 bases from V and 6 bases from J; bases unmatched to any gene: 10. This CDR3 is CASRPQGGFHGYTF. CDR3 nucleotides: TGTGCCAGCAGACCCCAGGGGGGCTTCCATGGCTACACCTTC.

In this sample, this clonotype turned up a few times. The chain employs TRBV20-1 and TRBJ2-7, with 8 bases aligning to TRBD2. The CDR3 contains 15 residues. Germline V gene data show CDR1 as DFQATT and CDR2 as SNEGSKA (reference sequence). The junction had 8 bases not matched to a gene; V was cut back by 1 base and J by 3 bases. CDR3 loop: CSARAGLASLYEQYF. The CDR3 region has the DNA TGCAGTGCTAGAGCCGGACTAGCTTCTCTCTACGAGCAGTACTTC.

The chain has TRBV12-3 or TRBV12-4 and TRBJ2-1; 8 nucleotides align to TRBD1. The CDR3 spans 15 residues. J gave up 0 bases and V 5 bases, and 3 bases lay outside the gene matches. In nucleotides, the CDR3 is TGTGCCAGCAGTAACGACAGGGGCTCCTACAATGAGCAGTTCTTC. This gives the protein CASSNDRGSYNEQFF.

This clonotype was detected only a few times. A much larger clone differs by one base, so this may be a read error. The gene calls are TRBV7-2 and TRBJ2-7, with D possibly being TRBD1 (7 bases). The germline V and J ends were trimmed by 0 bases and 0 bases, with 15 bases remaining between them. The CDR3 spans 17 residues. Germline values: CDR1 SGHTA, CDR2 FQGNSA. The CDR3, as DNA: TGTGCCAGCAGCTTAGCCCCAGGGGGGACAAGCTCCTACGAGCAGTACTTC. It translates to CASSLAPGGTSSYEQYF. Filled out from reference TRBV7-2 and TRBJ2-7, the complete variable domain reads GAGVSQSPSNKVTEKGKDVELRCDPISGHTALYWYRQSLGQGLEFLIYFQGNSAPDKSGLPSDRFSAERTGGSVSTLTIQRTQQEDSAVYLCASSLAPGGTSSYEQYFGPGTRLTVT.

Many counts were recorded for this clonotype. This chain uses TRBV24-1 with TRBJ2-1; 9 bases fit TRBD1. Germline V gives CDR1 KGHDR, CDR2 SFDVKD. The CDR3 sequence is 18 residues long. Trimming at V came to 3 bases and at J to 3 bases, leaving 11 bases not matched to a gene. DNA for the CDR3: TGTGCCACCAGTGATCCTCTCGCAAGGACAGGGGACTACAATGAGCAGTTCTTC. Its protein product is CATSDPLARTGDYNEQFF.

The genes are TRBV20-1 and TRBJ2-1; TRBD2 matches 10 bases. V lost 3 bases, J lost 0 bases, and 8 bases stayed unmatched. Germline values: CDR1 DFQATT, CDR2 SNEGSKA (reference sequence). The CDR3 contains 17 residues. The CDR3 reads CSARGLAPKSSYNEQFF. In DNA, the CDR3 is TGCAGTGCTAGGGGACTAGCGCCTAAGAGCTCCTACAATGAGCAGTTCTTC.

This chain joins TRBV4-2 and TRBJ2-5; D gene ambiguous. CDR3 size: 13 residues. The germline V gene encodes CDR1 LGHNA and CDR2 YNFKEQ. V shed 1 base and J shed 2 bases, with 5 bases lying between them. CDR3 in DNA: TGTGCCAGCAGCCAAGGTTCGCAAGAGACCCAGTACTTC. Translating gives CASSQGSQETQYF.

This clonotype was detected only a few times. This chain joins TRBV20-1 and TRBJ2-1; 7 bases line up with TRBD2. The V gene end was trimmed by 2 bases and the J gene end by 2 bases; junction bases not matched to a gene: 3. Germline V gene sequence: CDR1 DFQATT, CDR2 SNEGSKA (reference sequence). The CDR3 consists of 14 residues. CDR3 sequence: CSARMRGTYNEQFF. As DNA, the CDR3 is TGCAGTGCTAGAATGCGGGGGACCTACAATGAGCAGTTCTTC.

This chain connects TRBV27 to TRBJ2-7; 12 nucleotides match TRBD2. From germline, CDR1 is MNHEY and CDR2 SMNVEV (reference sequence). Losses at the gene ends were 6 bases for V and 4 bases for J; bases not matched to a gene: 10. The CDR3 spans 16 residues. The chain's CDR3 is CASSGVLAGGIYEQYF. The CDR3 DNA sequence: TGTGCCAGCAGCGGCGTTCTAGCGGGAGGGATTTACGAGCAGTACTTC.

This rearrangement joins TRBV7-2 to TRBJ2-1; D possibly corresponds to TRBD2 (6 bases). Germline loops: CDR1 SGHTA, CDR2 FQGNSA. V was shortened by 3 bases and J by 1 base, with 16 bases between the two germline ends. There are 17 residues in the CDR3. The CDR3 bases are TGTGCCAGCAGCTTTTTGGGGCGGGGAGTATCCTACAATGAGCAGTTCTTC. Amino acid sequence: CASSFLGRGVSYNEQFF.

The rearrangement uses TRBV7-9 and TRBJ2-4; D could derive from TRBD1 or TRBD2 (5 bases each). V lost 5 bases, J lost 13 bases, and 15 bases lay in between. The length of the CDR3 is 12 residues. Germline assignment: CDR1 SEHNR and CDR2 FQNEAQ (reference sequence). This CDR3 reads CASSTGPREQYF. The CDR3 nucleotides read TGTGCCAGCAGCACAGGACCGAGGGAGCAGTACTTC.

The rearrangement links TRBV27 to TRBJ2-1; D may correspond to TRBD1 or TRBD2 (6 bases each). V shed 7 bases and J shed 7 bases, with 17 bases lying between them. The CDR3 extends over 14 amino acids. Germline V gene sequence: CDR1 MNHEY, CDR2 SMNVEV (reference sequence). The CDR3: CASTISGASNEQFF. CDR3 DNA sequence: TGTGCCAGCACCATATCGGGGGCCTCGAATGAGCAGTTCTTC.

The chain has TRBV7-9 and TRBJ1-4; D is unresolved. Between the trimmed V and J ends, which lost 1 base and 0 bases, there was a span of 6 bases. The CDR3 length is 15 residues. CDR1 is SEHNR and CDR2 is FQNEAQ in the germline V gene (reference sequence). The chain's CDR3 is CASSLVSATNEKLFF. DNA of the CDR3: TGTGCCAGCAGCTTAGTAAGCGCAACTAATGAAAAACTGTTTTTT.

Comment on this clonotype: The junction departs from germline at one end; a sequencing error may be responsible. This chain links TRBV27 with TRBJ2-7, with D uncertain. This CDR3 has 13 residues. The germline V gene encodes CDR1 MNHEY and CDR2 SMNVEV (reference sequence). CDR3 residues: CACRGDSSYEQYF. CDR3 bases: TGTGCCTGCCGTGGGGATAGCTCCTACGAACAGTACTTC.

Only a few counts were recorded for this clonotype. This CDR3 is CSVLRTSNTEAFF. CDR3 DNA: TGCAGCGTCCTCAGGACCTCGAACACTGAAGCTTTCTTT. The chain couples TRBV29-1 to TRBJ1-1; D is undetermined. Per the germline V gene, CDR1 is SQVTM and CDR2 is ANQGSEA. The V gene lost 6 bases and the J gene lost 1 base, with 12 bases spanning the gap. The length of the CDR3 is 13 residues.